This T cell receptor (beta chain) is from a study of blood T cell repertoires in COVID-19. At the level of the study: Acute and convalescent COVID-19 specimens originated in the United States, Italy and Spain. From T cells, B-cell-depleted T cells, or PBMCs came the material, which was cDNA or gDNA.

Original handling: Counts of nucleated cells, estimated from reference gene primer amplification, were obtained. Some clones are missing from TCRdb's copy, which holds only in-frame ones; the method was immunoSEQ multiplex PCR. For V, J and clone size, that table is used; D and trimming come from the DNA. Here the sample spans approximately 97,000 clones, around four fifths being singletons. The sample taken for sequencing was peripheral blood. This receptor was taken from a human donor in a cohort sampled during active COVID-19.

CDR3 protein: CASSIQQGSYEQYF. The CDR3 nucleotides read TGCGCCAGCAGCATCCAGCAGGGGTCCTACGAGCAGTACTTC. The chain combines TRBV5-1 with TRBJ2-7; a possible D gene is TRBD1 (6 bases). V dropped 4 bases and J dropped 1 base, with 12 bases sitting between them. Germline V gene sequence: CDR1 SGHRS, CDR2 YFSETQ. This CDR3 spans 14 amino acids. Looking up the rest from reference TRBV5-1 and TRBJ2-7 gives the full variable domain: KAGVTQTPRYLIKTRGQQVTLSCSPISGHRSVSWYQQTPGQGLQFLFEYFSETQRNKGNFPGRFSGRQFSNSRSEMNVSTLELGDSALYLCASSIQQGSYEQYFGPGTRLTVT.